Following are 21 T cell receptor beta chains from one sample sequenced in a study of shared clonotypes between healthy human individuals. Sequenced by immunoSEQ multiplex PCR; TCRdb stores in-frame clones only, minus some. The sample includes about 1.5 million clones, approximately 98% of them seen just once. The sequenced sample was naive CD4+ T cells sorted from blood. Subset here: CD45RA+ positively selected. The receptors originated from a man younger than 40 in good health.

V gene TRBV10-1 combines with J gene TRBJ2-5; D might be TRBD2 (6 bases). The CDR3 is 13 residues long. Germline V lookup: CDR1 WNHNN, CDR2 SYGVQD (reference sequence). V lost 7 bases to trimming and J lost 5 bases, with 14 bases between them. This chain's CDR3 is CASTNTSLETQYF. The CDR3 coding sequence is TGCGCCAGCACCAATACTAGCTTGGAGACCCAGTACTTC.

This sequence joins TRBV28 and TRBJ1-5; possibly TRBD1 for D (5 bases). Trimming removed 6 bases at V and 7 bases at J, with 10 bases between. Germline-derived CDR1 and CDR2 are MDHEN and SYDVKM. The CDR3 loop spans 12 amino acids. As DNA, the CDR3 is TGTGCCAGCAGCCCTTGGGGGCAGCCCCAGCATTTT. This sequence encodes CASSPWGQPQHF.

The rearrangement joins TRBV6-1 to TRBJ1-2, with D maybe TRBD1 (5 bases). Looked up from germline, CDR1 is MNHNS and CDR2 is SASEGT. Trimming pared 6 bases from V and 3 bases from J, leaving 20 bases between. The CDR3 is 16 residues long. The CDR3 is CASSEWAGREHYGYTF. As DNA, the CDR3 is TGTGCCAGCAGCGAATGGGCAGGCAGGGAGCACTATGGCTACACCTTC.

Of note for this clone: A junction boundary mismatches the germline segment, possibly from a read error. J is TRBJ1-5 and V is TRBV2; D is unresolved. Per the germline V gene, CDR1 is SNHLY and CDR2 is FYNNEI. This CDR3 spans 15 amino acids. The CDR3 region is CASALETSSNQPQHF. The CDR3 DNA reads as TGCGCCAGCGCCCTAGAGACCTCAAGCAATCAGCCCCAGCATTTT.

This clone has only one observation. The chain is built from TRBV11-2 and TRBJ2-6, with 9 bases lining up with TRBD1. The V and J ends lost 3 bases and 0 bases, in that order; junction bases with no gene match: 6. CDR1 is SGHAT, CDR2 FQNNGV, per germline. The CDR3 sequence is 18 residues long. CDR3 residues: CASSLGQGFFSGANVLTF. DNA for the CDR3: TGTGCCAGCAGCTTGGGACAGGGATTCTTCTCTGGGGCCAACGTCCTGACTTTC.

This rearrangement joins TRBV18 to TRBJ1-1; perhaps TRBD1 as D (5 bases). Trimming stripped 5 bases from V and 2 bases from J, with 18 bases between. Germline CDR1 is KGHSH and CDR2 is LQKENI. The CDR3 is made up of 16 amino acids. CDR3 nucleotide sequence: TGTGCCAGCTCATCTCTTCCCGCAGGGCTAAACACTGAAGCTTTCTTT. Protein: CASSSLPAGLNTEAFF.

The genes are TRBV30 and TRBJ2-7; 7 bases agree with TRBD1. The CDR3 length is 14 residues. Germline values: CDR1 GTSNPN, CDR2 SVGIG (reference sequence). After removal of 1 base from V and 6 bases from J, the junction contained 9 bases not matched to a gene. CDR3 region: CAWSALQGFGEQYF. The CDR3 DNA reads TGTGCCTGGAGTGCCCTACAGGGGTTCGGCGAGCAGTACTTC.

The chain employs TRBV2 and TRBJ1-1; 11 nucleotides match TRBD1. Trimming at V came to 6 bases and at J to 10 bases, leaving 7 bases not matched to a gene. Looked up from germline, CDR1 is SNHLY and CDR2 is FYNNEI. This CDR3 spans 13 amino acids. The CDR3 reads CASRGSGTGGAFF. CDR3 nucleotides: TGTGCCAGCAGGGGGTCCGGGACAGGGGGAGCTTTCTTT.

The genes are TRBV6-5 and TRBJ2-2; the D is unclear. The V gene's germline CDR1 is MNHEY and CDR2 SVGAGI. This CDR3 comprises 13 residues. Trimming pared 5 bases from V and 5 bases from J, leaving 9 bases between. CDR3 in amino acids: CASSPSPTGELFF. As DNA, the CDR3 is TGTGCCAGCAGTCCCTCTCCTACCGGGGAGCTGTTTTTT.

The chain is built from TRBV27 and TRBJ1-5; 7 bases align to TRBD1. The CDR3 is made up of 16 amino acids. Trimming removed 3 bases from V and 0 bases from J; junction bases left unmatched: 5. CDR1 and CDR2 from the germline V gene are MNHEY and SMNVEV (reference sequence). The CDR3 region is CASSFQGGYSNQPQHF. The CDR3 nucleotides are TGTGCCAGCAGTTTCCAGGGGGGGTATAGCAATCAGCCCCAGCATTTT.

The chain links TRBV15 to TRBJ1-4; TRBD1 might be the D (5 bases). V was trimmed by 0 bases and J by 1 base, leaving 15 bases between them. This CDR3 comprises 18 residues. The germline V gene encodes CDR1 LNHNV and CDR2 YYDKDF (reference sequence). CDR3 protein: CATSRDPFRRGTNEKLFF. CDR3 in DNA: TGTGCCACCAGCAGAGATCCGTTTAGGAGGGGAACTAATGAAAAACTGTTTTTT. Full variable domain (missing parts from reference TRBV15 and TRBJ1-4): DAMVIQNPRYQVTQFGKPVTLSCSQTLNHNVMYWYQQKSSQAPKLLFHYYDKDFNNEADTPDNFQSRRPNTSFCFLDIRSPGLGDTAMYLCATSRDPFRRGTNEKLFFGSGTQLSVL.

The V and J genes are TRBV27 and TRBJ1-5; D might be TRBD1 (5 bases). CDR3 size: 15 residues. V lost 8 bases to trimming and J lost 0 bases, with 14 bases between them. CDR1 is MNHEY, CDR2 SMNVEV, per germline (reference sequence). This chain's CDR3 is CASGTALYSNQPQHF. CDR3 in DNA: TGTGCCAGCGGGACGGCCCTCTATAGCAATCAGCCCCAGCATTTT.

The V call is TRBV11-2, the J call TRBJ1-3; D is uncertain. The germline V and J ends were trimmed by 5 bases and 2 bases, with 13 bases remaining between them. Germline V gene data show CDR1 as SGHAT and CDR2 as FQNNGV. The CDR3 runs to 15 residues. CDR3 residues: CASSPRTETGNTIYF. Here the CDR3 DNA reads TGTGCCAGCAGCCCTCGGACTGAGACTGGAAACACCATATATTTT.

V and J are TRBV27 and TRBJ2-5, with D unclear. This CDR3 region has 13 residues. V lost 5 bases to trimming and J lost 5 bases, with 12 bases between them. Per the germline V gene, CDR1 is MNHEY and CDR2 is SMNVEV (reference sequence). For the CDR3, the DNA is TGTGCCAGCAGTACCCTCAAGCTGGAGACCCAGTACTTC. This gives the protein CASSTLKLETQYF.

The chain employs TRBV5-1 and TRBJ1-1; TRBD1 is a possible D gene (6 bases). CDR1 SGHRS and CDR2 YFSETQ come from the germline V gene. This CDR3 is 16 amino acids long. V lost 5 bases, J lost 1 base, and 18 bases lay in between. Here the CDR3 DNA reads TGCGCCAGCAGACTCCAGGGGTCTACAACGAACACTGAAGCTTTCTTT. This gives the protein CASRLQGSTTNTEAFF.

This chain connects TRBV9 to TRBJ1-5; D perhaps matches TRBD1 (5 bases). The CDR3 is 15 residues long. Trimming stripped 0 bases from V and 5 bases from J, with 12 bases between. CDR1 and CDR2 from the germline V gene are SGDLS and YYNGEE. The CDR3 DNA follows: TGTGCCAGCAGCGTAGGGGTGATGGGGGATCAGCCCCAGCATTTT. This codes for CASSVGVMGDQPQHF.

The rearrangement joins TRBV10-3 to TRBJ1-3, with D uncertain. Looked up from germline, CDR1 is ENHRY and CDR2 is SYGVKD. The CDR3 is made up of 16 amino acids. The ends were cut back, 3 bases at V and 0 bases at J, with 12 bases in the middle. The CDR3 loop reads CAISDFAGSSGNTIYF. The CDR3 DNA follows: TGTGCCATCAGTGATTTTGCCGGCAGCTCTGGAAACACCATATATTTT.

The rearrangement joins TRBV28 to TRBJ2-1; 8 positions agree with TRBD2. The J segment lost 0 bases and the V segment lost 4 bases, leaving 17 bases of the junction unmatched. The CDR3 has 20 amino acids. The germline V gene encodes CDR1 MDHEN and CDR2 SYDVKM. CDR3 amino acids: CASSYRPLAGPSSSYNEQFF. CDR3 in DNA: TGTGCCAGCAGTTATCGTCCCCTAGCGGGTCCCTCAAGCTCCTACAATGAGCAGTTCTTC.

The chain has TRBV4-3 and TRBJ2-5; TRBD1 aligns across 8 bases. Germline V gene lookup returns CDR1 LGHNA and CDR2 YSLEER. This CDR3 has 15 amino acids. Unmatched junction bases numbered 6, after V lost 1 base and J lost 5 bases. The CDR3 DNA reads TGCGCCAGCAGCCAAGGATGGAGACAGGGGGAGACCCAGTACTTC. Its translation: CASSQGWRQGETQYF.

The rearrangement links TRBV6-6 to TRBJ2-7; TRBD1 or TRBD2 may be the D gene (5 bases each). The CDR3 contains 13 residues. V was pared by 5 bases and J by 0 bases, with 8 bases between. Per germline, CDR1 MNHNY and CDR2 SVGAGI (reference sequence). The CDR3 DNA follows: TGTGCCAGCAGTGAGGGGTTCTCCTACGAGCAGTACTTC. Residues: CASSEGFSYEQYF.

This chain uses TRBV4-1 with TRBJ1-2; maybe TRBD1 (5 bases). This CDR3 has 16 residues. V was pared by 1 base and J by 2 bases, with 14 bases between. CDR1 is MGHRA, CDR2 YSYEKL, per germline. The CDR3: CASSQVGGEKNYGYTF. The CDR3 DNA sequence: TGCGCCAGCAGCCAAGTCGGGGGGGAAAAGAACTATGGCTACACCTTC.